The 16 T cell receptor beta chains below come from one sample, sequenced in a study of beta chain features in type 1 diabetes (dated by TCRdb to 2016 to 2019). The method behind the library was the immunoSEQ multiplex PCR assay. All of the isolated RNA was reverse transcribed with the High Capacity cDNA Reverse Transcription Kit, so expressed TCRB transcripts were sequenced. TCRdb took over this immuneACCESS table, retaining in-frame rearrangements with V and J assigned. Such tables are incomplete; in checked studies, under half of the missing clones stem from an unresolved V gene, and the remainder is unexplained. For this sample the table gives 250,000 to 350,000 clones, of which about 15% were detected only once. Together, the top ten hold roughly 6.7% of the sample. Sequenced material: central memory CD4+ T cells from blood. The source is a man aged 30 to 39 in good health.

This clone has only a few counts. This rearrangement joins TRBV6-6 to TRBJ1-3, with TRBD1 matching 8 bases. Germline values: CDR1 MNHNY, CDR2 SVGAGI (reference sequence). The CDR3 consists of 16 residues. Unmatched junction bases numbered 6, after V lost 5 bases and J lost 0 bases. This CDR3 is CASSGGQGSSGNTIYF. As DNA, the CDR3 is TGTGCCAGCAGTGGAGGACAGGGAAGCTCTGGAAACACCATATATTTT.

V gene TRBV6-1 combines with J gene TRBJ2-5; D possibly corresponds to TRBD2 (6 bases). Germline V gene lookup returns CDR1 MNHNS and CDR2 SASEGT. The CDR3 loop spans 16 amino acids. The germline V and J ends were trimmed by 4 bases and 5 bases, with 20 bases remaining between them. The CDR3 bases are TGTGCCAGCAGTGTGGGACTCCTGGAATTGGGGGAGACCCAGTACTTC. Protein sequence: CASSVGLLELGETQYF.

This clone was picked up many times. This rearrangement joins TRBV4-2 to TRBJ2-1; weak D call: TRBD2 (5 bases). V was trimmed by 3 bases and J by 4 bases, leaving 7 bases between them. Germline loops: CDR1 LGHNA, CDR2 YNFKEQ. The CDR3 sequence is 13 residues long. The CDR3 DNA sequence: TGTGCCAGCAGCCAGGAGGCGTACAATGAGCAGTTCTTC. Amino acid sequence: CASSQEAYNEQFF.

With regard to this clone: An end of the junction differs from the germline gene, which may be a read error. V and J are TRBV7-7 and TRBJ2-5, with D perhaps TRBD1 (7 bases). Germline CDR1 and CDR2: SSHAT and FNYEAQ (reference sequence). This CDR3 region has 15 residues. The CDR3 here is CASSLNHGGGETQYF. CDR3 bases: TGTGCTAGCAGCTTAAATCATGGAGGGGGCGAGACCCAGTACTTC.

This clone was detected only a few times. The chain joins TRBV28 to TRBJ2-5; TRBD2 matches 9 bases. Per germline, CDR1 MDHEN and CDR2 SYDVKM. The CDR3 spans 14 residues. The V and J ends lost 2 bases and 6 bases, in that order; junction bases with no gene match: 4. CDR3 residues: CASSLAGGRKTQYF. The CDR3 DNA follows: TGTGCCAGCAGTTTAGCGGGAGGGCGGAAGACCCAGTACTTC.

V usage is TRBV7-2 and J usage is TRBJ2-3; D uncertain. The CDR3 spans 13 residues. In germline, CDR1 is SGHTA, CDR2 FQGNSA. Trimming left V 1 base short and J 1 base short, with 3 bases between. This CDR3 is CASSLGRTDTQYF. CDR3 DNA sequence: TGTGCCAGCAGCTTAGGGCGCACAGATACGCAGTATTTT.

This clone was detected a few times. This chain uses TRBV27 with TRBJ2-2; D might be TRBD2 (5 bases). The CDR3 has 15 residues. Trimming pared 6 bases from V and 1 base from J, leaving 12 bases between. Germline values: CDR1 MNHEY, CDR2 SMNVEV (reference sequence). The CDR3 region has the DNA TGTGCCAGCAGGGGAAGCGGACTGAACACCGGGGAGCTGTTTTTT. Translating gives CASRGSGLNTGELFF.

The rearrangement joins TRBV27 to TRBJ2-2, with a possible D match to TRBD2 (6 bases). V lost 6 bases to trimming and J lost 3 bases, with 11 bases between them. The CDR3 runs to 14 residues. Germline V gene data show CDR1 as MNHEY and CDR2 as SMNVEV (reference sequence). DNA of the CDR3: TGTGCCAGCAGGGAAGGGACTTACACCGGGGAGCTGTTTTTT. This gives the protein CASREGTYTGELFF.

This clone was observed a handful of times. The chain has TRBV29-1 and TRBJ2-3, with D perhaps matching TRBD1 (6 bases). V lost 7 bases and J lost 3, with 14 bases in between. Germline V lookup: CDR1 SQVTM, CDR2 ANQGSEA. The CDR3 spans 13 residues. CDR3 DNA: TGCAGCGGGGCAGGGGTCGGTACAGATACGCAGTATTTT. Amino acids: CSGAGVGTDTQYF.

This clone was seen only a few times. The chain has TRBV11-3 and TRBJ2-3; no definite D call. The CDR3 totals 12 residues. V gave up 5 bases and J gave up 9 bases, with 12 bases separating them. The germline V gene has CDR1 SGHNT and CDR2 YENEEA. The CDR3 reads CASSPGLLTQYF. CDR3 in DNA: TGTGCCAGCAGCCCGGGCCTGTTGACGCAGTATTTT. The entire variable domain, with the rest obtained from reference TRBV11-3 and TRBJ2-3, is as follows: EAGVVQSPRYKIIEKKQPVAFWCNPISGHNTLYWYLQNLGQGPELLIRYENEEAVDDSQLPKDRFSAERLKGVDSTLKIQPAELGDSAVYLCASSPGLLTQYFGPGTRLTVL.

This clone was counted a few times. CDR3 protein: CAFSGNTIYF. Written as DNA, the CDR3 is TGTGCCTTCTCTGGAAACACCATATATTTT. V usage is TRBV7-6 and J usage is TRBJ1-3; no firm D call. CDR1 and CDR2 from the germline V gene are SGHVS and FNYEAQ. This CDR3 contains 10 residues. Deletions cut 11 bases from V and 0 bases from J, with 2 bases between.

Only a few counts were recorded for this clone. This chain links TRBV6-1 with TRBJ1-1; unclear D gene. V lost 7 bases and J lost 10, with 19 bases in between. The CDR3 is made up of 13 amino acids. The germline gives CDR1 MNHNS, CDR2 SASEGT. Here the CDR3 reads CASNPSGSRGAFF. In nucleotides, the CDR3 is TGTGCCAGCAACCCCTCGGGGAGTCGAGGAGCTTTCTTT.

The chain joins TRBV28 to TRBJ2-3; 8 nucleotides line up with TRBD2. Germline trimming cut 5 bases from V and 4 bases from J; bases unmatched to any gene: 8. The CDR3 has 15 amino acids. CDR1 and CDR2 from the germline V gene are MDHEN and SYDVKM. The CDR3 DNA follows: TGTGCCAGCAGTGGAGCGGGAGCGGTTGCAGATACGCAGTATTTT. It yields the protein CASSGAGAVADTQYF.

The table lists this clone with many counts. Within the sample, other DNA sequences also encode this same CDR3. V gene TRBV7-2 combines with J gene TRBJ2-3, with D tentatively TRBD2 (5 bases). Germline CDR1 and CDR2: SGHTA and FQGNSA. This CDR3 is built from 15 residues. Trimming cost V 1 base and J 3 bases, with 11 bases left between them. The CDR3 loop reads CASSLVGLATDTQYF. CDR3 bases: TGTGCCAGCAGCTTAGTTGGGCTAGCAACAGATACGCAGTATTTT.

The table lists this clone with a few counts. The chain recombines TRBV10-3 with TRBJ1-5, with TRBD1 matching over 10 bases. CDR1 and CDR2 (germline): ENHRY, SYGVKD. The V and J ends lost 6 bases and 0 bases, in that order; junction bases with no gene match: 8. The CDR3 totals 17 residues. The CDR3 is CAISAGQGFYSNQPQHF. CDR3 nucleotides: TGTGCCATCAGCGCGGGACAGGGGTTCTATAGCAATCAGCCCCAGCATTTT.

The CDR3, as DNA: TGTGCCCCGGCAACCCGGTCCTACGAGCAGTACTTC. This translates into CAPATRSYEQYF. This chain joins TRBV7-2 and TRBJ2-7; D gene unclear. V lost 11 bases, J lost 1 base, and 12 bases lay in between. This CDR3 comprises 12 residues. Germline V gene data show CDR1 as SGHTA and CDR2 as FQGNSA. The complete variable domain, with remaining parts taken from reference TRBV7-2 and TRBJ2-7, reads GAGVSQSPSNKVTEKGKDVELRCDPISGHTALYWYRQSLGQGLEFLIYFQGNSAPDKSGLPSDRFSAERTGGSVSTLTIQRTQQEDSAVYLCAPATRSYEQYFGPGTRLTVT.